The entry below describes one TCR beta chain. One entry per CDR3 protein, called by TCRdb with MiXCR from the 5' RACE reads. The table has about 49,000 distinct CDR3 sequences, 5.5% to 6.5% seen once. This CDR3 region has 14 residues. The germline gives CDR1 KGHDR, CDR2 SFDVKD. V shed 7 bases, J shed 1 base, and the junction held 3 bases outside the gene matches. The data were obtained in a study of early T cells in non-severe SARS-CoV-2 infection. This TCR came from an adult who was a healthcare worker with PCR-confirmed SARS-CoV-2 infection or an uninfected control (not recorded which). This rearrangement joins TRBV24-1 to TRBJ2-3; the match to TRBD1 covers 8 bases. Source: whole blood, taken at baseline. Here the CDR3 reads CATSGTGRTDTQYF. DNA for the CDR3: TGTGCCACCAGCGGGACAGGACGCACAGATACGCAGTATTTT.